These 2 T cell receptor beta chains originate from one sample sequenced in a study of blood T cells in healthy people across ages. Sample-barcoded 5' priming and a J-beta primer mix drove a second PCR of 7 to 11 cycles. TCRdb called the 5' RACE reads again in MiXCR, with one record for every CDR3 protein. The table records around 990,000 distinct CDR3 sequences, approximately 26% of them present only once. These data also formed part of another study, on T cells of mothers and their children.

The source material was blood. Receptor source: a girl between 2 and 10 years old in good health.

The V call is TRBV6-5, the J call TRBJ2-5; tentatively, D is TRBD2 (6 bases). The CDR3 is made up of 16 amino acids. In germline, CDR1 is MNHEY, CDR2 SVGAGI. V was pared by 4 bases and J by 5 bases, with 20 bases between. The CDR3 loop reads CASSSPLWRGEETQYF. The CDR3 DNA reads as TGTGCCAGCAGTTCCCCCCTGTGGCGGGGCGAGGAGACCCAGTACTTC.

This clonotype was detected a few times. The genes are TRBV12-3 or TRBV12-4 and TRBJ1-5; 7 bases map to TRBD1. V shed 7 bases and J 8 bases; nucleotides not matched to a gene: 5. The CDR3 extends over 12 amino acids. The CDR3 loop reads CASNTGAEPQHF. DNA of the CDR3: TGTGCCAGCAATACAGGGGCAGAGCCCCAGCATTTT.